This record concerns one T cell receptor beta chain sequence. This clonotype was observed a few times. Its target antigen remains unknown. No qualities accompany the bases; no much larger clone lies one base away. This entry is derived from a study of T-cell memory formation after mild COVID-19 (TCRdb year 2021). Study-level background: TCR sequence clusters from the two donors were found to be largely donor specific. T-cell clones expanding and contracting after mild COVID-19 in a couple of donors were tracked by longitudinal TCRalpha and TCRbeta repertoire sequencing. Two young, previously healthy adult volunteers made up the cohort, one male and one female.

Ficoll-Paque density gradient centrifugation was the method used to isolate PBMCs. The run used an Illumina NovaSeq 6000. TCRalpha and TCRbeta cDNA libraries were constructed by 5'RACE with constant-segment primers, with sample barcodes and unique molecular identifiers being introduced. RNA was extracted from every sample with Trizol reagent. The libraries were amplified in two PCR steps, and the second step added a second sample barcode and Illumina TruSeq adapters. The libraries were sequenced on an Illumina NovaSeq using 2 x 150 bp paired-end reads. Regarding the original processing steps: With migec v1.2.7, reads were demultiplexed and then collapsed into UMI-guided consensus sequences. Using mixcr v2.1.11, UMI consensuses were aligned to TRA and TRB V and J templates and then assembled into clonotypes. Expanded or contracted clonotypes were those called significant by both edgeR and NoisET, with noise models trained on biological replicates. For edgeR calls, the cutoffs were a false discovery rate-adjusted p below 0.01 and a log2 fold-change threshold of 1. As an exploratory analysis of dynamics, max-normalized trajectories of the 1000 most abundant clonotypes were examined with PCA combined with hierarchical clustering. Separately sequenced CD4+ and CD8+ repertoires were used to assign the CD4 or CD8 phenotype of responding clones. TCRdb reprocessed the public reads (quality trimming at Q25 with fastp, clone calling with MiXCR) and kept in-frame beta chains. Rows with a matching CDR3 protein are joined into one entry that keeps the most common DNA and genes. TCRdb, not the original authors, processed these V and J calls. The sample table holds about 400,000 distinct CDR3 sequences, of which about 16% were seen once. The ten largest account for around a fifth of the sample.

General conclusions and limits of the study: Some responding clones were detected in pre-infection memory, which suggested that pre-existing cross-reactive memory T cells had joined the SARS-CoV-2 response. Contracting CD4+ clones turned up mainly in the CM and EM memory subsets, whereas EMRA was where CD8+ clones were enriched. The second-wave clones that peaked on day 37 were not confirmed to be SARS-CoV-2 specific. The study included only a couple of mild cases, and larger cohorts that include severe cases with pre-infection samples were judged to be necessary. From day 15 to 85, contracting clones showed balanced CD4/CD8 phenotypes, whereas a second wave of clones that expanded from day 15 to 37 leaned towards CD4+.

The sequenced sample consisted of PBMCs or a T cell subset sorted from them (not recorded which). The receptor's source is a man aged 18 to 30 who had mild COVID-19 (a few samples of this study predate the infection). The sample titles of this study are shuffled in the database, so cell type and time point are left out; the donor was told from shared clones.

The DNA reads as follows: TGCAGTGCTAGAGCCGGGACTGGCTACGAGCAGTACGTC. It encodes CSARAGTGYEQYV. The chain links TRBV20-1 with TRBJ2-7, with TRBD2 perhaps the D gene, on 6 matching bases. Between the V and J ends, shortened by 1 base and 3 bases respectively, the junction contains 10 bases. CDR1 DFQATT and CDR2 SNEGSKA were looked up in the germline V gene (reference sequence). Spanning cysteine to valine, the CDR3 consists of 13 amino acids. The only DNA kept is the CDR3, 39 bases in frame from the first base.